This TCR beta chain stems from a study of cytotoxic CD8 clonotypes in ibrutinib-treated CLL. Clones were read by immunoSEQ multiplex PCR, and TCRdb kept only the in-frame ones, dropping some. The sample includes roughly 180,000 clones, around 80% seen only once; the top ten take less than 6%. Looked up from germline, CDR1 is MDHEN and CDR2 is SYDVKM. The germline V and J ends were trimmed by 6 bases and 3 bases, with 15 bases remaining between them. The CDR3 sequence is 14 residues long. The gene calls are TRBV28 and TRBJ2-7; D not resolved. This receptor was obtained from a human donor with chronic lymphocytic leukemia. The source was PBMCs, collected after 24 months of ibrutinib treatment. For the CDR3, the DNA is TGTGCCAGCAGCTTGCCGACGGTGCTCTACGAGCAGTACTTC. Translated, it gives CASSLPTVLYEQYF.